A selection of T cell receptor beta chains follows, all from one sample in a study of early T cells in non-severe SARS-CoV-2 infection. A single record per CDR3 protein comes from TCRdb applying MiXCR to the 5' RACE reads. The sample records 80,000 to 95,000 distinct CDR3 sequences, over 15% being singletons. The sample here was whole blood, taken at baseline. These receptors all come from an adult who was a healthcare worker with PCR-confirmed SARS-CoV-2 infection or an uninfected control (not recorded which). The CDR3 runs from the conserved cysteine through the conserved F or W. The D gene is left open where the match is weak. A row's size may be missing; if present it is once, few, many or a size class.

d_call: .
v_call: TRBV4-2
j_call: TRBJ2-2
clone_size: few
cdr3_nt: TGTGCCAGCAGCCAGCGTGGACAGAACACCGGGGAGCTGTTTTTT
cdr3_aa: CASSQRGQNTGELFF

d_call: TRBD2
v_call: TRBV19
j_call: TRBJ2-5
clone_size: .
cdr3_nt: TGTGCCAGTAGTCCCCGGACTAGCGTGGAGACCCAGTACTTC
cdr3_aa: CASSPRTSVETQYF

d_call: .
v_call: TRBV20-1
j_call: TRBJ1-2
clone_size: few
cdr3_nt: TGCAGTGCTAACGGGGACTATGGCTACACCTTC
cdr3_aa: CSANGDYGYTF

d_call: .
v_call: TRBV14
j_call: TRBJ1-4
clone_size: .
cdr3_nt: TGTGCCAGCAGCTTCGTCCCCGAAAAACTGTTTTTT
cdr3_aa: CASSFVPEKLFF

d_call: .
v_call: TRBV7-9
j_call: TRBJ2-3
clone_size: many
cdr3_nt: TGTGCCAGCAGCTTAGAATCGGAGCGAAACACAGATACGCAGTATTTT
cdr3_aa: CASSLESERNTDTQYF

d_call: TRBD1
v_call: TRBV20-1
j_call: TRBJ1-5
clone_size: few
cdr3_nt: TGCAGTGCCTCACGGGACAGCTTCAATCAGCCCCAGCATTTT
cdr3_aa: CSASRDSFNQPQHF

d_call: .
v_call: TRBV10-3
j_call: TRBJ2-3
clone_size: many
cdr3_nt: TGTGCCATCAGTGAGTCGATCGCCAGTACGCAGTATTTT
cdr3_aa: CAISESIASTQYF

d_call: .
v_call: TRBV2
j_call: TRBJ2-3
clone_size: .
cdr3_nt: TGTGCCAGCAGCAGAACCTTCGGAGATACGCAGTATTTT
cdr3_aa: CASSRTFGDTQYF

d_call: .
v_call: TRBV20-1
j_call: TRBJ1-2
clone_size: .
cdr3_nt: TGCAGTGCTAGCAATTCTGCAGGGGGCTACACCTTC
cdr3_aa: CSASNSAGGYTF

d_call: .
v_call: TRBV6-2/TRBV6-3
j_call: TRBJ1-1
clone_size: .
cdr3_nt: TGTGCCAGCCTGTACCCCGGGGATAACACTGAAGCTTTCTTC
cdr3_aa: CASLYPGDNTEAFF

d_call: .
v_call: TRBV12-2
j_call: TRBJ2-1
clone_size: few
cdr3_nt: TGTGCAAGTCGCCCACGAGCGGGAGGGCCATGCTTCTTC
cdr3_aa: CASRPRAGGPCFF

d_call: TRBD1
v_call: TRBV20-1
j_call: TRBJ1-3
clone_size: many
cdr3_nt: TGCAGTGTGACAGGGGCCTCTGGAAACACCATATATTTT
cdr3_aa: CSVTGASGNTIYF

d_call: TRBD1
v_call: TRBV6-1
j_call: TRBJ2-3
clone_size: .
cdr3_nt: TGTGCCAGCAGTGAGAGGGGACAGAGGGGAACAGATACGCAGTATTTT
cdr3_aa: CASSERGQRGTDTQYF

d_call: .
v_call: TRBV5-1
j_call: TRBJ1-1
clone_size: .
cdr3_nt: TGCGCCAGCAACAGAGGGAATGACGGTCTCGGGACTGAAGCTTTCTTT
cdr3_aa: CASNRGNDGLGTEAFF

d_call: TRBD1
v_call: TRBV20-1
j_call: TRBJ2-1
clone_size: few
cdr3_nt: TGCAGTGCTAGTACAGGGGAGAGGTCCTACAATGAGCAGTTCTTC
cdr3_aa: CSASTGERSYNEQFF

d_call: .
v_call: TRBV7-3
j_call: TRBJ2-2
clone_size: .
cdr3_nt: TGTGCCAGCAGCTTAAGGGCGCCGGGCGCCGGGGAGCTGTTTTTT
cdr3_aa: CASSLRAPGAGELFF

d_call: .
v_call: TRBV12-3/TRBV12-4
j_call: TRBJ2-2
clone_size: .
cdr3_nt: TGTGCCAGCAGCCCGGTTCGGAGCGGCACCGGGGAGCTGTTTTTT
cdr3_aa: CASSPVRSGTGELFF